The 29 T cell receptor beta chains listed next were all sequenced from one sample in a study of prognosis after radiotherapy for stage I lung cancer. Two-round multiplex PCR on genomic DNA was the method by which TCR beta CDR3 was amplified. With primers specific to each TRBV and TRBJ gene, the first-round PCR was performed. Each CDR3 protein gets one entry after TCRdb re-called the multiplex PCR reads with MiXCR. The sample carries around 63,000 distinct CDR3 sequences, 26% recorded once. The material sequenced was PBMCs, taken before or after stereotactic body radiation therapy (not recorded which). Receptor source: a donor aged 50 or older with non-small cell lung cancer.

This clonotype came up once. The genes are TRBV2 and TRBJ2-6; D possibly matches TRBD1 or TRBD2 (6 bases each). There are 18 residues in the CDR3. The ends were cut back, 3 bases at V and 6 bases at J, with 21 bases in the middle. The germline CDR1 and CDR2 sequences are SNHLY and FYNNEI. The CDR3 region has the DNA TGTGCCAGCAGTGATAGTTTGGGGTCGGGGGCCGTGGCCAACGTCCTGACTTTC. Amino acid sequence: CASSDSLGSGAVANVLTF.

This clonotype came up many times. The J gene is TRBJ1-6, the V gene TRBV30; weak D call: TRBD1 (5 bases). Germline-derived CDR1 and CDR2 are GTSNPN and SVGIG (reference sequence). This CDR3 is built from 13 residues. V was shortened by 5 bases and J by 9 bases, with 14 bases between the two germline ends. The CDR3 coding sequence is TGTGCCTGGGCTCGCCAGGGAACTTCACCCCTCCACTTT. Protein sequence: CAWARQGTSPLHF.

The rearrangement uses TRBV24-1 and TRBJ2-3; possibly TRBD2 for D (6 bases). The V and J ends lost 1 base and 4 bases respectively, with 20 bases between them. The CDR3 contains 18 residues. The germline gives CDR1 KGHDR, CDR2 SFDVKD. As DNA, the CDR3 is TGTGCCACCAGTGATTTATCGGTCGTGCGGGAAAGGGCAGATACGCAGTATTTT. Its translation is CATSDLSVVRERADTQYF.

As regards this clonotype: The likely explanation is a read error, given a far larger clone one base away. V is TRBV7-9 and J is TRBJ1-2, with 8 bases matching TRBD1. Germline-derived CDR1 and CDR2 are SEHNR and FQNEAQ (reference sequence). This CDR3 comprises 15 residues. CDR3 in DNA: TGTGCCAGCAGCCGTGGACAGGGAGCTAACTATGGCCACACCTTC. Translating gives CASSRGQGANYGHTF.

This clonotype was picked up many times. The chain uses TRBV28 and TRBJ2-2; 8 bases fit TRBD1. V dropped 8 bases and J dropped 4; count of bases not matched to a gene: 12. This CDR3 region has 16 residues. Germline CDR1 reads MDHEN; CDR2 reads SYDVKM. The CDR3 protein is CASESLDRGGTGELFF. The CDR3 DNA sequence: TGTGCCAGCGAGAGCCTCGACAGGGGAGGCACCGGGGAGCTGTTTTTT.

The V call is TRBV30, the J call TRBJ2-7; D is tentatively TRBD1 or TRBD2 (5 bases each). Trimming removed 3 bases from V and 8 bases from J, with 20 bases in between. The CDR3 covers 14 residues. Germline CDR1 is GTSNPN and CDR2 is SVGIG (reference sequence). DNA of the CDR3: TGTGCCTGGAGGCCCCGGGACCCGATGACCAAGCAGTACTTC. Its protein is CAWRPRDPMTKQYF.

The chain has TRBV11-2 and TRBJ2-3, with 11 bases fitting TRBD2. CDR3 length equals 17 residues. Germline assignment: CDR1 SGHAT and CDR2 FQNNGV. V dropped 3 bases and J dropped 7; count of bases not matched to a gene: 12. The CDR3 spells CASSFGLAGQQGNTQYF. CDR3 sequence (DNA): TGTGCCAGCAGCTTCGGACTAGCGGGCCAGCAGGGAAATACGCAGTATTTT.

Many counts were recorded for this clonotype. The chain recombines TRBV6-1 with TRBJ1-5; perhaps TRBD1 as D (5 bases). CDR1 and CDR2 from the germline V gene are MNHNS and SASEGT. The CDR3 is made up of 16 amino acids. Trimming pared 5 bases from V and 4 bases from J, leaving 18 bases between. The CDR3 DNA follows: TGTGCCAGCAGTCCACAAAAGGGGAAAGGGAATCAGCCCCAGCATTTT. Translation: CASSPQKGKGNQPQHF.

This clonotype was detected many times. The germline gene is not matched at one end of the junction; a read error may be the cause. The chain uses TRBV6-1 and TRBJ1-1; the match to TRBD1 covers 7 bases. This CDR3 contains 13 residues. CDR1 MNHNS and CDR2 SASEGT come from the germline V gene. This chain's CDR3 is CASSQTGNPEAFF. CDR3 DNA sequence: TGTGCCAGCAGCCAGACAGGGAACCCTGAAGCTTTCTTT.

The V call is TRBV18, the J call TRBJ1-1; D remains unclear. V was cut by 2 bases and J by 5 bases, with 24 bases left in between. Per the germline V gene, CDR1 is KGHSH and CDR2 is LQKENI. The CDR3 is 18 amino acids. The CDR3 DNA is TGTGCCAGCTCACCAAGGTTGGCAGGTTCAGTAGTAAAGACTGAAGCTTTCTTT. Protein sequence: CASSPRLAGSVVKTEAFF.

This clonotype was found many times. This chain uses TRBV10-3 with TRBJ1-5; no reliable D call. Germline V gene data show CDR1 as ENHRY and CDR2 as SYGVKD. The CDR3 is 13 amino acids. Trimming pared 6 bases from V and 6 bases from J, leaving 12 bases between. The CDR3 is CAISPSEGQPQHF. The CDR3 DNA reads TGTGCCATCAGCCCCTCGGAGGGTCAGCCCCAGCATTTT.

Ten or more counts support this clonotype. The gene calls are TRBV5-4 and TRBJ2-6; D not certain. Germline V gives CDR1 SGHNT, CDR2 YYREEE (reference sequence). The CDR3 runs to 16 residues. V was trimmed by 5 bases and J by 0 bases, leaving 12 bases between them. The CDR3 nucleotides are TGTGCCAGCAGTCCTGACTCCTACTCTGGGGCCAACGTCCTGACTTTC. Protein: CASSPDSYSGANVLTF. The complete variable domain, with remaining parts taken from reference TRBV5-4 and TRBJ2-6, reads ETGVTQSPTHLIKTRGQQVTLRCSSQSGHNTVSWYQQALGQGPQFIFQYYREEENGRGNFPPRFSGLQFPNYSSELNVNALELDDSALYLCASSPDSYSGANVLTFGAGSRLTVL.

This clonotype has at least ten counts. The chain recombines TRBV12-3 or TRBV12-4 with TRBJ2-2; 15 bases line up with TRBD2. The J segment lost 6 bases and the V segment lost 6 bases, leaving 8 bases of the junction unmatched. The CDR3 runs to 17 residues. The CDR3 coding sequence is TGTGCCAGCAGCCCCGGCGGACTAGCGGGGGGGCCCGGGGAGCTGTTTTTT. Translation gives CASSPGGLAGGPGELFF.

This clonotype came up many times. This chain uses TRBV19 with TRBJ2-3, with 13 bases lining up with TRBD2. This CDR3 has 16 amino acids. The trim removed 5 bases at V and 2 bases at J, leaving 4 bases unmatched. Germline CDR1 LNHDA, CDR2 SQIVND (reference sequence). The CDR3 DNA follows: TGTGCCAGTAGTTCAGGACTAGCGGGGGCCACAGATACGCAGTATTTT. This codes for CASSSGLAGATDTQYF.

This clonotype showed up many times. As the CDR3 is not closed by the conserved phenylalanine or tryptophan, this likely results from a read error. The CDR3 spells CSAIWDINPYEQYL. As DNA, the CDR3 is TGCAGTGCTATATGGGACATAAACCCCTACGAGCAGTACCTC. This rearrangement joins TRBV20-1 to TRBJ2-7, with a weak D call TRBD1 (6 bases). This CDR3 contains 14 residues. CDR1 and CDR2 from the germline V gene are DFQATT and SNEGSKA (reference sequence). V dropped 4 bases and J dropped 2 bases, with 15 bases sitting between them.

This clonotype was found many times. The genes are TRBV5-1 and TRBJ1-2, with TRBD1 as a possible D gene (6 bases). The germline gives CDR1 SGHRS, CDR2 YFSETQ. This CDR3 contains 13 residues. The V gene lost 3 bases and the J gene lost 8 bases, with 14 bases spanning the gap. In nucleotides, the CDR3 is TGCGCCAGCAGCTCCATGGGAGGGGGAGGCTACACCTTC. This translates into CASSSMGGGGYTF.

This sequence joins TRBV27 and TRBJ1-6, with a tentative D call TRBD1 (6 bases). From germline, CDR1 is MNHEY and CDR2 SMNVEV (reference sequence). The CDR3 runs to 16 residues. Trimming left V 9 bases short and J 10 bases short, with 25 bases between. The CDR3 coding sequence is TGTGCCAGTGGGAGGGGGACATATCCGGTTCGGTCACCCCTCCACTTT. This gives the protein CASGRGTYPVRSPLHF.

The sample holds many counts of this clonotype. The V gene is TRBV9, the J gene TRBJ2-1; 10 nucleotides line up with TRBD1. Unmatched junction bases numbered 4, after V lost 3 bases and J lost 4 bases. Germline CDR1 is SGDLS and CDR2 is YYNGEE. This CDR3 has 15 residues. Here the CDR3 reads CASSAGQGFYNEQFF. The CDR3 DNA reads as TGTGCCAGCAGCGCGGGACAGGGGTTTTACAATGAGCAGTTCTTC. Looking up the rest from reference TRBV9 and TRBJ2-1 gives the full variable domain: DSGVTQTPKHLITATGQRVTLRCSPRSGDLSVYWYQQSLDQGLQFLIQYYNGEERAKGNILERFSAQQFPDLHSELNLSSLELGDSALYFCASSAGQGFYNEQFFGPGTRLTVL.

As for this clonotype: A much larger clone sits a single nucleotide away, making a read error possible. Given the absence of the conserved phenylalanine or tryptophan at the CDR3 end, a read error is likely. The V call is TRBV5-4, the J call TRBJ1-1; D not certain. There are 14 residues in the CDR3. From germline, CDR1 is SGHNT and CDR2 YYREEE (reference sequence). The V and J ends lost 1 base and 1 base respectively, with 8 bases between them. The DNA of the CDR3 is TGTGCCAGCAGCTTGATTGCGGGGAACACTGAAGCTTTCTTA. It yields the protein CASSLIAGNTEAFL.

This clonotype was observed at least ten times. The V gene is TRBV7-9, the J gene TRBJ2-2; 9 bases line up with TRBD1. In germline, CDR1 is SEHNR, CDR2 FQNEAQ (reference sequence). Trimming at V came to 5 bases and at J to 5 bases, leaving 3 bases not matched to a gene. The CDR3 is 14 residues long. CDR3 sequence reads: CASSHRGRTGELFF. CDR3 in DNA: TGTGCCAGCAGCCACAGGGGGCGAACCGGGGAGCTGTTTTTT. The full variable domain, with the rest looked up from reference TRBV7-9 and TRBJ2-2, is DTGVSQNPRHKITKRGQNVTFRCDPISEHNRLYWYRQTLGQGPEFLTYFQNEAQLEKSRLLSDRFSAERPKGSFSTLEIQRTEQGDSAMYLCASSHRGRTGELFFGEGSRLTVL.

This clonotype was seen ten or more times. This chain connects TRBV20-1 to TRBJ1-5; 9 nucleotides align to TRBD1. In germline, CDR1 is DFQATT, CDR2 SNEGSKA (reference sequence). CDR3 length equals 14 residues. The V and J ends lost 6 bases and 11 bases, in that order; junction bases with no gene match: 14. The CDR3 DNA is TGCAGTGCCTATGCCGGACAGGGGTTTGAGGCCCAGCATTTT. Its protein is CSAYAGQGFEAQHF.

This clonotype was seen repeatedly, ten times or more. The chain uses TRBV3-1 and TRBJ2-3; D is unresolved. Trimming removed 1 base from V and 4 bases from J, with 18 bases in between. The germline gives CDR1 LGHDT, CDR2 YNNKEL (reference sequence). The CDR3 runs to 17 residues. CDR3 residues: CASSQAWRHRTADTQYF. The CDR3 DNA reads as TGTGCCAGCAGCCAAGCGTGGCGCCATCGCACGGCAGATACGCAGTATTTT.

Details on this clonotype: Given a much more abundant clone one base away, this may be a read error. V usage is TRBV5-1 and J usage is TRBJ1-1; 8 positions match TRBD1. CDR3 length: 17 amino acids. V gave up 4 bases and J gave up 4 bases; unmatched junction bases: 15. Germline V gene sequence: CDR1 SGHRS, CDR2 YFSETQ. The CDR3 DNA reads as TGCGCCAGCAGCCGGCAAAGGGGACAGGCGCGGAGCACTGAAGCTTTCTTT. Protein sequence: CASSRQRGQARSTEAFF. Full variable domain (remainder filled in from reference TRBV5-1 and TRBJ1-1): KAGVTQTPRYLIKTRGQQVTLSCSPISGHRSVSWYQQTPGQGLQFLFEYFSETQRNKGNFPGRFSGRQFSNSRSEMNVSTLELGDSALYLCASSRQRGQARSTEAFFGQGTRLTVV.

The table lists this clonotype with many counts. The CDR3 spells CASSLTVGAETQYF. For the CDR3, the DNA is TGTGCCAGCAGCTTAACGGTGGGGGCAGAGACCCAGTACTTC. This chain connects TRBV7-9 to TRBJ2-5, with D tentatively TRBD1 (6 bases). Trimming shortened V by 2 bases and J by 4 bases, and 11 bases separated the two germline ends. The CDR3 totals 14 residues. Germline V gene lookup returns CDR1 SEHNR and CDR2 FQNEAQ (reference sequence). Looking up the rest from reference TRBV7-9 and TRBJ2-5 gives the full variable domain: DTGVSQNPRHKITKRGQNVTFRCDPISEHNRLYWYRQTLGQGPEFLTYFQNEAQLEKSRLLSDRFSAERPKGSFSTLEIQRTEQGDSAMYLCASSLTVGAETQYFGPGTRLLVL.

This clonotype showed up many times. Here the CDR3 DNA reads TGTGCCAGCAGCCAAAAGACAGGGGCAGATACGCAGTATTTT. Translating it yields CASSQKTGADTQYF. The rearrangement links TRBV5-4 to TRBJ2-3; 8 bases fit TRBD1. With V trimmed by 4 bases and J by 4 bases, 5 bases remained unmatched. The CDR3 totals 14 residues. Germline CDR1 is SGHNT and CDR2 is YYREEE (reference sequence).

Ten or more counts support this clonotype. This chain joins TRBV20-1 and TRBJ1-1; D is unresolved. Germline lookup yields CDR1 DFQATT and CDR2 SNEGSKA (reference sequence). Trimming took off 7 bases at V and 0 bases at J, with 12 bases between the two ends. The CDR3 spans 13 residues. CDR3 in amino acids: CSVSSYMNTEAFF. In nucleotides, the CDR3 is TGCAGTGTTTCGTCATACATGAACACTGAAGCTTTCTTT.

This clonotype was recorded at least ten times. V is TRBV15 and J is TRBJ1-4; the match to TRBD1 covers 7 bases. Germline CDR1 LNHNV, CDR2 YYDKDF (reference sequence). The CDR3 extends over 15 amino acids. The V and J ends lost 5 bases and 2 bases, in that order; junction bases with no gene match: 5. CDR3 region: CATSFPQGTNEKLFF. The CDR3 DNA reads as TGTGCCACCAGCTTTCCACAGGGGACTAATGAAAAACTGTTTTTT.

Only one count was recorded for this clonotype. The chain recombines TRBV7-9 with TRBJ2-1; D may match TRBD1 or TRBD2 (6 bases each). V lost 4 bases and J 8 bases, leaving 21 bases between the germline ends. The CDR3 consists of 16 residues. CDR1 is SEHNR, CDR2 FQNEAQ, per germline (reference sequence). The CDR3: CASSWGARRSLYEQFF. In DNA form, the CDR3 reads TGTGCCAGCAGCTGGGGGGCAAGAAGATCCCTCTATGAGCAGTTCTTC.

There are many counts of this clonotype. J is TRBJ1-6 and V is TRBV19; D is perhaps TRBD1 (6 bases). The CDR3 consists of 14 residues. V was clipped by 6 bases and J by 10 bases, with 16 bases between them. Germline V gene data show CDR1 as LNHDA and CDR2 as SQIVND (reference sequence). The CDR3 nucleotides are TGTGCCAGTAGACCTACAGGGTTTAACTCACCCCTCCACTTT. Translation: CASRPTGFNSPLHF.